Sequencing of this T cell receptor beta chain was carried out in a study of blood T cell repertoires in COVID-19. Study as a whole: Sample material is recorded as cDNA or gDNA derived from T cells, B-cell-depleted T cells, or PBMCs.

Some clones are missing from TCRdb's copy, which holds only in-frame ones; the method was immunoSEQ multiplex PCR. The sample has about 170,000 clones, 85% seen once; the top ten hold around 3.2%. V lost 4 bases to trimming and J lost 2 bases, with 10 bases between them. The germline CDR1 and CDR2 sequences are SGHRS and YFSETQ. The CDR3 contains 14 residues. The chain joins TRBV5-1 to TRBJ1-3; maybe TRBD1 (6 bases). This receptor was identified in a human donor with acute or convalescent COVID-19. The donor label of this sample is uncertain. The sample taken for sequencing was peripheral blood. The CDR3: CASSSQGPGNTIYF. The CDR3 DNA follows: TGCGCCAGCAGCAGTCAGGGGCCTGGAAACACCATATATTTT.